A single sample gave rise to the 2 T cell receptor beta chains below, sequenced in a study of blood T cells in healthy people across ages. PCR was performed a second time for roughly 6 to 12 cycles using a sample-barcoded 5' primer and a J-beta primer mix. TCRdb independently ran MiXCR on the 5' RACE reads; one entry per CDR3 protein. The table records some 1,000,000 distinct CDR3 sequences, 20% to 25% of them present only once. These same records also appear under a second study, on T cells of mothers and their children.

The sequenced sample consisted of blood. These receptors were taken from a girl aged 2-15 years in good health.

In this sample, this clonotype turned up a few times. J is TRBJ2-1 and V is TRBV27; maybe TRBD2 (5 bases). V shed 5 bases and J shed 4 bases, with 21 bases lying between them. Germline V CDR1 and CDR2: MNHEY, SMNVEV (reference sequence). This CDR3 is 17 amino acids long. The CDR3 sequence is CASSNSGFGLEYNEQFF. CDR3 DNA sequence: TGTGCCAGCAGTAATTCCGGTTTTGGACTCGAATACAATGAGCAGTTCTTC.

This chain connects TRBV6-5 to TRBJ2-2; 7 bases agree with TRBD1. The germline gives CDR1 MNHEY, CDR2 SVGAGI. J gave up 2 bases and V 0 bases, and 9 bases lay outside the gene matches. CDR3 length: 18 amino acids. CDR3 bases: TGTGCCAGCAGTTACTCGAGTCCCGGGACAGCTAACACCGGGGAGCTGTTTTTT. This encodes CASSYSSPGTANTGELFF.